This paragraph reports one T cell receptor (beta chain). The data were taken from a study of blood T cell repertoires in COVID-19. Background on the study: COVID-19 samples from acute and convalescent phases originated in the United States, Italy and Spain. T cells, B-cell-depleted T cells, or PBMCs supplied cDNA or gDNA.

Per the original data handling: Amplification from reference gene primers served as the basis for estimated nucleated cell counts. TCRdb's copy holds only in-frame clones and misses some; the assay was immunoSEQ multiplex PCR. V and J calls and clone size are given by that table; D and trimming were obtained from the DNA. The table shows about 80,000 clones, with 82% occurring only once. Germline loops: CDR1 SQVTM, CDR2 ANQGSEA. V was trimmed by 6 bases and J by 3 bases, leaving 15 bases between them. The CDR3 length is 13 residues. The rearrangement links TRBV29-1 to TRBJ2-7; D gene unclear. The sequenced sample was peripheral blood. The clonotype comes from an elderly man with acute or convalescent COVID-19. The CDR3 reads CSVAEAARYEQYF. The CDR3 coding sequence is TGCAGCGTAGCCGAGGCAGCTCGCTACGAGCAGTACTTC.